The 17 T cell receptor beta chains in this list originate from one sample, sequenced in a study of blood T cell repertoires in COVID-19 (dated by TCRdb to 2020 to 2021). Library creation used the immunoSEQ multiplex PCR assay. TCRdb retrieved this table from immuneACCESS and kept in-frame rearrangements only. Not all clones are present; in checked studies, unresolved V genes account for under half, and no reason is known for the remainder. This sample lists approximately 180,000 clones; roughly 80% were detected once. The top ten hold about 8% of the sample. Sequencing was done on a sample of peripheral blood. Receptors were obtained from a woman in her sixties or seventies with acute or convalescent COVID-19.

This clone was detected only once. The chain joins TRBV2 to TRBJ1-2; D not resolved. The V and J ends lost 4 bases and 4 bases respectively, with 7 bases between them. The CDR3 runs to 12 residues. The germline gives CDR1 SNHLY, CDR2 FYNNEI. CDR3 region: CASSVVPYGYTF. Here the CDR3 DNA reads TGTGCCAGCAGTGTCGTTCCCTATGGCTACACCTTC. The variable domain in full, with the rest retrieved from reference TRBV2 and TRBJ1-2, is EPEVTQTPSHQVTQMGQEVILRCVPISNHLYFYWYRQILGQKVEFLVSFYNNEISEKSEIFDDQFSVERPDGSNFTLKIRSTKLEDSAMYFCASSVVPYGYTFGSGTRLTVV.

The chain joins TRBV6-5 to TRBJ1-5; 7 bases agree with TRBD1. CDR3 size: 15 residues. CDR1 is MNHEY, CDR2 SVGAGI, per germline. V shed 5 bases and J 3 bases; nucleotides not matched to a gene: 7. The CDR3: CASSKMTGSNQPQHF. CDR3 nucleotide sequence: TGTGCCAGCAGTAAGATGACAGGGTCCAATCAGCCCCAGCATTTT.

This clone was observed at least ten times. This chain links TRBV9 with TRBJ2-3; 7 nucleotides line up with TRBD1. V shed 4 bases, J shed 5 bases, and the junction held 16 bases outside the gene matches. The CDR3 covers 17 residues. Germline V gene sequence: CDR1 SGDLS, CDR2 YYNGEE. The CDR3 DNA follows: TGTGCCAGCAGCAGAGGGACAGCCCACCTTACCGGAGATACGCAGTATTTT. It encodes CASSRGTAHLTGDTQYF.

V and J are TRBV4-1 and TRBJ1-2, with D unclear. The CDR3 totals 14 residues. V gave up 3 bases and J gave up 4 bases, with 12 bases separating them. The germline V gene encodes CDR1 MGHRA and CDR2 YSYEKL. CDR3 loop: CASSQHDKLYGYTF. CDR3 DNA sequence: TGCGCCAGCAGCCAGCACGACAAACTCTATGGCTACACCTTC.

The chain joins TRBV19 to TRBJ2-1, with no clear D. This CDR3 is 13 amino acids long. Trimming cost V 6 bases and J 0 bases, with 6 bases left between them. The germline V gene encodes CDR1 LNHDA and CDR2 SQIVND (reference sequence). The CDR3 DNA reads as TGTGCCAGTAGGCCTAGCTCCTACAATGAGCAGTTCTTC. It is translated as CASRPSSYNEQFF. Combining the CDR3 with reference TRBV19 and TRBJ2-1 gives the whole variable domain DGGITQSPKYLFRKEGQNVTLSCEQNLNHDAMYWYRQDPGQGLRLIYYSQIVNDFQKGDIAEGYSVSREKKESFPLTVTSAQKNPTAFYLCASRPSSYNEQFFGPGTRLTVL.

The rearrangement links TRBV7-2 to TRBJ1-6; TRBD1 agrees at 7 bases. Germline V gene lookup returns CDR1 SGHTA and CDR2 FQGNSA. The CDR3 is 16 amino acids. V was pared by 5 bases and J by 3 bases, with 7 bases of the junction left unmatched. The CDR3 DNA reads TGTGCCAGCAGCGCCGTGCAGGGGGGCTATAATTCACCCCTCCACTTT. Its translation is CASSAVQGGYNSPLHF.

The V gene is TRBV6-5, the J gene TRBJ2-3; 9 bases map to TRBD2. The V segment lost 2 bases and the J segment 7 bases; nucleotides outside the gene matches: 10. This CDR3 has 16 amino acids. The germline V gene has CDR1 MNHEY and CDR2 SVGAGI. The CDR3 sequence: CASSYPAGGPGHTQYF. CDR3 DNA: TGTGCCAGCAGTTACCCAGCGGGGGGCCCGGGCCATACGCAGTATTTT.

This clone was seen a handful of times. The chain employs TRBV25-1 and TRBJ2-1; perhaps TRBD1 as D (5 bases). Trimming left V 5 bases short and J 8 bases short, with 7 bases between. In germline, CDR1 is MGHDK, CDR2 SYGVNS. This CDR3 comprises 11 residues. The DNA for the CDR3 is TGTGCCAGCAGTCAGGGCTATGAGCAGTTCTTC. Amino acid sequence: CASSQGYEQFF.

The chain links TRBV5-4 to TRBJ2-3; 9 nucleotides align to TRBD2. The V segment lost 0 bases and the J segment 6 bases; nucleotides outside the gene matches: 5. The CDR3 is made up of 15 amino acids. Germline assignment: CDR1 SGHNT and CDR2 YYREEE (reference sequence). The DNA for the CDR3 is TGTGCCAGCAGCTTGGGGGTAGCGGGGGATGATACGCAGTATTTT. This codes for CASSLGVAGDDTQYF.

The chain uses TRBV3-1 (or the pseudogene TRBV3-2) and TRBJ2-5; the match to TRBD2 covers 10 bases. Germline V lookup: CDR1 LGHDT, CDR2 YNNKEL (reference sequence). The CDR3 runs 15 residues. V lost 0 bases and J lost 5; bases outside the gene matches: 3. The CDR3 reads CASSQEAGGPETQYF. CDR3 in DNA: TGTGCCAGCAGCCAAGAAGCGGGGGGGCCGGAGACCCAGTACTTC.

The rearrangement joins TRBV18 to TRBJ1-3; TRBD1 is a possible D gene (5 bases). CDR3 size: 16 residues. The germline V and J ends were trimmed by 1 base and 0 bases, with 10 bases remaining between them. In germline, CDR1 is KGHSH, CDR2 LQKENI. CDR3 protein: CASSPLFDSSGNTIYF. CDR3 coding DNA: TGTGCCAGCTCACCACTATTTGACAGCTCTGGAAACACCATATATTTT.

The chain employs TRBV4-3 and TRBJ2-7, with D possibly matching TRBD1 (5 bases). The germline V and J ends were trimmed by 0 bases and 1 base, with 13 bases remaining between them. Germline loops: CDR1 LGHNA, CDR2 YSLEER. The CDR3 spans 16 residues. CDR3: CASSQEETVFSYEQYF. The CDR3 DNA follows: TGCGCCAGCAGCCAAGAAGAGACAGTATTTTCCTACGAGCAGTACTTC.

This clone was counted a single time. This chain connects TRBV19 to TRBJ1-5; weak D call: TRBD1 (6 bases). The germline V and J ends were trimmed by 1 base and 7 bases, with 17 bases remaining between them. This CDR3 comprises 16 residues. Per germline, CDR1 LNHDA and CDR2 SQIVND (reference sequence). CDR3 in DNA: TGTGCCAGTAGTATAGCACAAGACAGGTCCGGGCAGCCCCAGCATTTT. Translating it yields CASSIAQDRSGQPQHF.

V is TRBV6-5 and J is TRBJ2-7, with 9 bases that match TRBD1. CDR3 length: 16 amino acids. The ends lost 2 bases at V and 5 bases at J; junction bases unmatched: 10. In germline, CDR1 is MNHEY, CDR2 SVGAGI. The CDR3 sequence: CASSYPAGTGSHEQYF. The CDR3 coding sequence is TGTGCCAGCAGTTACCCTGCCGGGACAGGGAGCCACGAGCAGTACTTC.

Only a few counts were recorded for this clone. V and J are TRBV3-1 (or the pseudogene TRBV3-2) and TRBJ1-6; TRBD1 aligns across 8 bases. Per germline, CDR1 LGHDT and CDR2 YNNKEL (reference sequence). This CDR3 spans 16 amino acids. V gave up 2 bases and J gave up 7 bases; unmatched junction bases: 7. The CDR3 coding sequence is TGTGCCAGCAGCCAAACCGGCAGGGGGCAGAATTCACCCCTCCACTTT. Translated, it gives CASSQTGRGQNSPLHF.

This chain links TRBV19 with TRBJ1-2; D remains ambiguous. The CDR3 runs to 18 residues. Germline lookup yields CDR1 LNHDA and CDR2 SQIVND (reference sequence). V was shortened by 4 bases and J by 0 bases, with 21 bases between the two germline ends. The DNA for the CDR3 is TGTGCCAGTAGTACAACCCTCAATATGGGTACAGCTAACTATGGCTACACCTTC. This sequence encodes CASSTTLNMGTANYGYTF. Full variable domain (remainder filled in from reference TRBV19 and TRBJ1-2): DGGITQSPKYLFRKEGQNVTLSCEQNLNHDAMYWYRQDPGQGLRLIYYSQIVNDFQKGDIAEGYSVSREKKESFPLTVTSAQKNPTAFYLCASSTTLNMGTANYGYTFGSGTRLTVV.

The chain is built from TRBV10-2 and TRBJ2-1; 7 bases match TRBD2. CDR3 length: 16 residues. Germline V gene lookup returns CDR1 WSHSY and CDR2 SAAADI. Trimming cost V 1 base and J 6 bases; bases outside gene matches: 9. CDR3 protein: CASSEWYGRQVNEQFF. DNA for the CDR3: TGCGCCAGCAGTGAGTGGTACGGGAGGCAAGTCAATGAGCAGTTCTTC.